The clone carrying this T cell receptor (beta chain) was observed a few times. The CDR3 consists of 14 residues. Trimming took off 1 base at V and 7 bases at J, with 14 bases between the two ends. Germline loops: CDR1 SGHDT, CDR2 YYEEEE. These data are taken from a study of blood T cell repertoires in COVID-19. Study background: PBMCs, B-cell-depleted T cells, or T cells provided the cDNA or gDNA that made up the material.

Produced via immunoSEQ multiplex PCR; TCRdb's table is partial and in-frame only. Seen here are more than 100,000 clones, 65% to 85% observed once, and the top ten hold about 4.2%. The chain employs TRBV5-6 and TRBJ1-2; no clear D gene. The receptor was derived from a woman in her 70s with acute or convalescent COVID-19. Sequenced sample: peripheral blood. CDR3 sequence (DNA): TGTGCCAGCAGCTTGTATCCCCTCAGTGGTGGCTACACCTTC. Encoded protein: CASSLYPLSGGYTF.